Listed below are T cell receptor beta chains from one sample, sequenced in a study of cytomegalovirus exposure and HLA in healthy donors. Using immunoSEQ multiplex PCR, the repertoire was profiled, and TCRdb retains in-frame clones only, with some absent. The sample includes tens of thousands of clones. Material: PBMCs. These receptors were taken from a female donor in good health and CMV-seropositive. The CDR3 runs from the conserved cysteine through the conserved F or W. Fields, in order: V gene, J gene, CDR3 protein.

>TRBV11-2|TRBJ1-1
CASRSQGGDLNTEAFF
>TRBV10-3|TRBJ2-7
CAISDPGSTSYEQYF
>TRBV9|TRBJ2-1
CASSAGLADYNEQFF
>TRBV9|TRBJ2-7
CASSVSLGGSYEQYF
>TRBV18|TRBJ2-4
CASSPSTVAKNIQYF
>TRBV11-3|TRBJ2-7
CASSFSVEVEQYF
>TRBV6-1|TRBJ2-7
CASTLAAPNEQYF
>TRBV18|TRBJ1-1
CASSERTGTGEEAFF
>TRBV11-3|TRBJ2-5
CASSYGQGRETQYF
>TRBV6-5|TRBJ2-5
CASSYGRLRETQYF
>TRBV6-1|TRBJ1-5
CASVSGRGNQPQHF
>TRBV28|TRBJ2-5
CASSSEEQGVKETQYF
>TRBV6-5|TRBJ2-5
CASSYSGAVQENQYF
>TRBV6-5|TRBJ1-1
CASSYEGTGTNTEAFF
>TRBV11-2|TRBJ2-5
CASSQYSDRGWKTQYF
>TRBV2|TRBJ2-5
CASRKRLAGGGAREETQYF
>TRBV19|TRBJ1-4
CASSIDLASPHATNEKLFF
>TRBV18|TRBJ2-5
CASSPLGGETQYF
>TRBV5-1|TRBJ2-7
CASSVGGGPEQYF
>TRBV5-6|TRBJ2-1
CASSLGLGDNEQFF
>TRBV29-1|TRBJ2-1
CSVEDVFNEQFF
>TRBV7-2|TRBJ2-7
CASSLAETSGSRYF
>TRBV6-5|TRBJ1-2
CASSPDRKYYGYTF
>TRBV25-1|TRBJ1-5
CASSPRAGNQPQHF
>TRBV6-1|TRBJ1-6
CASSEVHLNSPLHF
>TRBV29-1|TRBJ2-2
CSVFTRGLNTGELFF
>TRBV7-9|TRBJ1-2
CASSRTGSGYTF
>TRBV4-1|TRBJ2-3
CASSQALAWGTDTQYF
>TRBV6-5|TRBJ1-5
CASRPDRGQQPQHF
>TRBV7-9|TRBJ1-6
CASSLMGGWDSPLHF